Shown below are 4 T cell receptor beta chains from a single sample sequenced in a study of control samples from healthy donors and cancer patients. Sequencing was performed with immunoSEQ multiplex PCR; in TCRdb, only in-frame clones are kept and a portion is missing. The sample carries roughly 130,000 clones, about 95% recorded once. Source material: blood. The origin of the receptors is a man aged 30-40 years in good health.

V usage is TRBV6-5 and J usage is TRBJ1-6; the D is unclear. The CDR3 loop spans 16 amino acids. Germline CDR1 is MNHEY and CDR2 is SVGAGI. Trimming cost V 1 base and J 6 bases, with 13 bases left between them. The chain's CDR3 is CASSYFARGTNSPLHF. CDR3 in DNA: TGTGCCAGCAGTTACTTTGCCCGAGGAACTAATTCACCCCTCCACTTT.

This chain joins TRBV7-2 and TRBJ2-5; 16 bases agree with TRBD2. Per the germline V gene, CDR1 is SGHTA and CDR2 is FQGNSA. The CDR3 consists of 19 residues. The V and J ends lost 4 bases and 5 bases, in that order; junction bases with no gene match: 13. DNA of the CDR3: TGTGCCAGCAGCTCTTACCCCGGGACTAGCGGGGGGGCTCGGGAGACCCAGTACTTC. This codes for CASSSYPGTSGGARETQYF. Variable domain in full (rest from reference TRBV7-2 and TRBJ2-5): GAGVSQSPSNKVTEKGKDVELRCDPISGHTALYWYRQSLGQGLEFLIYFQGNSAPDKSGLPSDRFSAERTGGSVSTLTIQRTQQEDSAVYLCASSSYPGTSGGARETQYFGPGTRLLVL.

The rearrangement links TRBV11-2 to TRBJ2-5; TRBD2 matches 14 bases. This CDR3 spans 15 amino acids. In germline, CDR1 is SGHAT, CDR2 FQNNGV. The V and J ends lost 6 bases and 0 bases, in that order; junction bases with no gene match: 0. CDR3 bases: TGTGCCAGCAGGACTAGCGGGGGGGACCAAGAGACCCAGTACTTC. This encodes CASRTSGGDQETQYF.

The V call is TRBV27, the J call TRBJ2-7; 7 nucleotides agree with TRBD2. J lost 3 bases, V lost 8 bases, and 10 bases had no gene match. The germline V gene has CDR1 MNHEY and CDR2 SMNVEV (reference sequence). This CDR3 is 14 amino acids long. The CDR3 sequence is CASSMGGFGYEQYF. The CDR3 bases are TGTGCCAGCTCCATGGGGGGGTTTGGCTACGAGCAGTACTTC.